This T cell receptor beta chain came from a study of blood T cell repertoires in COVID-19. Whole-study context: Researchers got acute and convalescent COVID-19 samples from the United States, Italy and Spain.

Cohorts were determined from participant-reported clinical history. The method was immunoSEQ multiplex PCR; TCRdb's version includes in-frame clones alone and lacks a portion of them. The repertoire has about 240,000 clones, approximately 86% of them found once; the top ten carry around 3%. Per the germline V gene, CDR1 is MNHNY and CDR2 is SVGAGI (reference sequence). V lost 0 bases, J lost 5 bases, and 8 bases lay in between. The CDR3 is made up of 14 amino acids. This receptor was taken from a woman aged 40-49 years with acute COVID-19. The sample comprised PBMCs or T cells enriched from blood (not recorded which). V and J are TRBV6-6 and TRBJ2-1; tentative D call: TRBD2 (5 bases). This CDR3 reads CASSYSLADNEQFF. DNA of the CDR3: TGTGCCAGCAGTTACTCTCTAGCTGACAATGAGCAGTTCTTC.